This passage covers 30 T cell receptor beta chains from one sample sequenced in a study of monozygotic twins with inflammatory bowel disease. Reanalyzing the 5' RACE reads, TCRdb keeps one entry per CDR3 protein, without DNA. This repertoire includes about 330,000 distinct CDR3 sequences. Sequenced sample: blood. Receptors were obtained from a human donor with ulcerative colitis or Crohn's disease, or a healthy co-twin of an affected twin (not recorded which).

The chain uses TRBV5-1 and TRBJ2-4. CDR3 length equals 14 residues. Germline V gives CDR1 SGHRS, CDR2 YFSETQ. CDR3 sequence reads: CASSLTVAKNIQYF.

The chain combines TRBV28 with TRBJ2-7; no DNA is available, so the TRBD1 call from TCRdb remains unchecked. The CDR3 covers 20 residues. From germline, CDR1 is MDHEN and CDR2 SYDVKM. The CDR3 region is CASSDQIRDRRTPSSYEQYF.

The rearrangement links TRBV18 to TRBJ1-1. CDR1 is KGHSH and CDR2 is LQKENI in the germline V gene. CDR3 length equals 13 residues. This CDR3 reads CASSPDWFSEAFF.

V gene TRBV11-2 combines with J gene TRBJ2-3; checking the TCRdb D call of TRBD2 is not possible without DNA. Germline V gives CDR1 SGHAT, CDR2 FQNNGV. The CDR3 is 16 residues long. The CDR3 spells CASSFIYGGSTDTQYF.

The CDR3 protein is CASSQRKGGLNTEAFF. This chain uses TRBV4-1 with TRBJ1-1; as DNA is missing, the TRBD1 call by TCRdb cannot be tested. The CDR3 has 16 residues. Germline CDR1 is MGHRA and CDR2 is YSYEKL.

The V and J genes are TRBV2 and TRBJ2-1; with no DNA, the TCRdb D assignment of TRBD1 cannot be verified. There are 13 residues in the CDR3. Germline CDR1 is SNHLY and CDR2 is FYNNEI. The CDR3 sequence: CASMRERVNEQFF. The variable domain in full, with the rest retrieved from reference TRBV2 and TRBJ2-1, is EPEVTQTPSHQVTQMGQEVILRCVPISNHLYFYWYRQILGQKVEFLVSFYNNEISEKSEIFDDQFSVERPDGSNFTLKIRSTKLEDSAMYFCASMRERVNEQFFGPGTRLTVL.

The genes are TRBV20-1 and TRBJ2-3; TCRdb names TRBD1, which stays unverified in the absence of DNA. Germline-derived CDR1 and CDR2 are DFQATT and SNEGSKA (reference sequence). CDR3 length: 13 residues. CDR3: CSVYGGGTDTQYF.

The J gene is TRBJ1-1, the V gene TRBV29-1. This CDR3 region has 12 residues. The V gene's germline CDR1 is SQVTM and CDR2 ANQGSEA. This CDR3 reads CSATPGNTEAFF.

Here the CDR3 reads CASSLEPSNEKLFF. The rearrangement uses TRBV5-4 and TRBJ1-4. This CDR3 is 14 amino acids long. Germline V gene lookup returns CDR1 SGHNT and CDR2 YYREEE (reference sequence).

The chain couples TRBV30 to TRBJ1-2; TCRdb lists TRBD1, though no DNA is available to test this call. From germline, CDR1 is GTSNPN and CDR2 SVGIG (reference sequence). The CDR3 has 13 residues. The CDR3 protein is CAWTSGAGYGYTF.

The chain joins TRBV5-1 to TRBJ2-3; TCRdb's D gene call, TRBD2, goes unchecked for lack of DNA. The length of the CDR3 is 15 residues. Looked up from germline, CDR1 is SGHRS and CDR2 is YFSETQ. The CDR3 loop is CASSLLAGGQDTQYF.

V usage is TRBV4-2 and J usage is TRBJ2-7; absent DNA, TCRdb's TRBD2 call cannot be checked. Germline lookup yields CDR1 LGHNA and CDR2 YNFKEQ. The CDR3 is 14 amino acids. This CDR3 reads CASSTSSSAYEQYF.

The chain couples TRBV20-1 to TRBJ2-3; TCRdb names TRBD2, which stays unverified in the absence of DNA. This CDR3 has 14 residues. Per the germline V gene, CDR1 is DFQATT and CDR2 is SNEGSKA (reference sequence). CDR3 residues: CSARDPKGPDTQYF.

The chain is built from TRBV5-1 and TRBJ2-4; absent DNA, TCRdb's TRBD1 call cannot be checked. Germline V CDR1 and CDR2: SGHRS, YFSETQ. The CDR3 is made up of 14 amino acids. This CDR3 is CASSKEPGTNIQYF. Combining the CDR3 with reference TRBV5-1 and TRBJ2-4 gives the whole variable domain KAGVTQTPRYLIKTRGQQVTLSCSPISGHRSVSWYQQTPGQGLQFLFEYFSETQRNKGNFPGRFSGRQFSNSRSEMNVSTLELGDSALYLCASSKEPGTNIQYFGAGTRLSVL.

This rearrangement joins TRBV24-1 to TRBJ1-6; absent DNA, TCRdb's TRBD1 call cannot be checked. Germline V gives CDR1 KGHDR, CDR2 SFDVKD. The CDR3 is made up of 15 amino acids. The CDR3 loop is CATSDGQGAYSPLHF.

The V gene is TRBV19, the J gene TRBJ2-7. CDR1 is LNHDA and CDR2 is SQIVND in the germline V gene (reference sequence). The CDR3 loop spans 13 amino acids. CDR3 amino acids: CASSRSSLYEQYF.

The CDR3 protein is CASSPDPGRLNIQYF. The rearrangement links TRBV7-9 to TRBJ2-4; absent DNA, TCRdb's TRBD2 call cannot be checked. This CDR3 has 15 residues. Germline loops: CDR1 SEHNR, CDR2 FQNEAQ (reference sequence).

V gene TRBV7-9 combines with J gene TRBJ2-7. Germline lookup yields CDR1 SEHNR and CDR2 FQNEAQ (reference sequence). The CDR3 has 13 residues. CDR3 region: CASSLPGLYEQYF.

The J gene is TRBJ1-1, the V gene TRBV5-1. Germline values: CDR1 SGHRS, CDR2 YFSETQ. This CDR3 has 15 residues. The CDR3 is CASSLGEGRNTEAFF.

The chain has TRBV20-1 and TRBJ2-7. CDR1 and CDR2 (germline): DFQATT, SNEGSKA (reference sequence). This CDR3 contains 13 residues. The CDR3 sequence: CSARDRIGDEQYF.

The chain uses TRBV18 and TRBJ1-1; TCRdb gives TRBD1 as the D gene, but with no DNA this cannot be confirmed. The CDR3 sequence is 16 residues long. The germline V gene has CDR1 KGHSH and CDR2 LQKENI. This CDR3 is CASSPWTGGENTEAFF. Looking up the rest from reference TRBV18 and TRBJ1-1 gives the full variable domain: NAGVMQNPRHLVRRRGQEARLRCSPMKGHSHVYWYRQLPEEGLKFMVYLQKENIIDESGMPKERFSAEFPKEGPSILRIQQVVRGDSAAYFCASSPWTGGENTEAFFGQGTRLTVV.

The V call is TRBV23-1, the J call TRBJ2-4; TCRdb indicates TRBD2, and absent DNA this call remains unverified. TRBV23-1 is reported as an ORF; its role is uncertain. The CDR3 is made up of 14 amino acids. The CDR3: CASSQSPGRDTQYF.

J is TRBJ2-7 and V is TRBV10-3. CDR3 length equals 13 residues. Germline loops: CDR1 ENHRY, CDR2 SYGVKD. The CDR3 here is CAISGTGAYEQYF.

The V gene is TRBV7-6, the J gene TRBJ2-3; the D call of TRBD1 rests on TCRdb alone, since no DNA is present to check it. Germline CDR1 reads SGHVS; CDR2 reads FNYEAQ. The CDR3 loop spans 18 amino acids. CDR3 in amino acids: CASSLALTDTSSTDTQYF.

The chain links TRBV5-1 to TRBJ1-6. Germline V lookup: CDR1 SGHRS, CDR2 YFSETQ. The CDR3 runs to 12 residues. The CDR3 protein is CASSLDQRALHF.

This rearrangement joins TRBV3-1 to TRBJ1-5. Germline loops: CDR1 LGHDT, CDR2 YNNKEL (reference sequence). This CDR3 contains 11 residues. CDR3 region: CASATIQPQHF.

The chain employs TRBV14 and TRBJ2-5; with no DNA, the TCRdb D assignment of TRBD1 cannot be verified. The CDR3 extends over 15 amino acids. CDR1 is SGHDN, CDR2 FVKESK, per germline. The CDR3 sequence is CASSQVRTGQETQYF.

The chain links TRBV25-1 to TRBJ2-2. This CDR3 comprises 11 residues. Germline lookup yields CDR1 MGHDK and CDR2 SYGVNS. The chain's CDR3 is CASSYTGELFF.

The V call is TRBV27, the J call TRBJ2-7; TCRdb's D call, TRBD2, is unchecked because there is no DNA. CDR1 is MNHEY, CDR2 SMNVEV, per germline (reference sequence). The CDR3 spans 17 residues. This CDR3 reads CASSLKLAGAMAYEQYF.

The chain employs TRBV19 and TRBJ1-1; TCRdb designates TRBD1, a call that cannot be tested without DNA. The CDR3 is 12 amino acids. The V gene's germline CDR1 is LNHDA and CDR2 SQIVND (reference sequence). CDR3 in amino acids: CASSQGSIEAFF.